Below, 16 T cell receptor beta chains from the same sample are listed, as sequenced in a study of breast tumors, draining lymph nodes, adjacent tissues. Each CDR3 protein gets one entry after TCRdb re-called the multiplex PCR reads with MiXCR. The sample records around 13,000 distinct CDR3 sequences, approximately 46% being singletons. Specimen: tumor-adjacent breast tissue. These TCRs come from a female donor with breast cancer. Some clones in this sample may be carry-over from other donors' samples.

The chain employs TRBV6-5 and TRBJ1-2; D remains ambiguous. CDR1 and CDR2 from the germline V gene are MNHEY and SVGAGI. Trimming took 5 bases from V and 5 from J, leaving 12 bases between them. The CDR3 length is 13 residues. The chain's CDR3 is CASSRGRLYGYTF. DNA of the CDR3: TGTGCCAGCAGTAGAGGACGCCTTTATGGCTACACCTTC.

Ten or more counts support this clonotype. The chain carries TRBV19 and TRBJ2-7, with D possibly TRBD1 on 5 matching bases. V was shortened by 3 bases and J by 4 bases, with 10 bases between the two germline ends. Germline V gene lookup returns CDR1 LNHDA and CDR2 SQIVND (reference sequence). The CDR3 runs to 13 residues. This chain's CDR3 is CASSISQGYEQYF. CDR3 sequence (DNA): TGTGCCAGTAGTATTTCCCAGGGTTACGAGCAGTACTTC.

V and J are TRBV20-1 and TRBJ2-1; 11 bases align to TRBD2. Per the germline V gene, CDR1 is DFQATT and CDR2 is SNEGSKA (reference sequence). The CDR3 extends over 14 amino acids. Losses at the gene ends were 3 bases for V and 8 bases for J; bases not matched to a gene: 6. CDR3 protein: CSARSSGGADEQFF. In DNA, the CDR3 is TGCAGTGCTAGGAGTAGCGGGGGGGCCGATGAGCAGTTCTTC.

The CDR3 sequence is CASSLGLWDPSYEQYF. As DNA, the CDR3 is TGTGCCAGCAGCTTAGGCTTGTGGGACCCATCCTACGAGCAGTACTTC. The rearrangement links TRBV7-2 to TRBJ2-7; either TRBD1 or TRBD2 may supply D (5 bases each). CDR1 and CDR2 from the germline V gene are SGHTA and FQGNSA. The length of the CDR3 is 16 residues. V gave up 1 base and J gave up 1 base, with 14 bases separating them.

This rearrangement joins TRBV7-6 to TRBJ2-1; 13 bases align to TRBD2. J gave up 6 bases and V 5 bases, and 13 bases lay outside the gene matches. The CDR3 is 18 residues long. Germline V gene data show CDR1 as SGHVS and CDR2 as FNYEAQ. Here the CDR3 reads CASSPYPRTSGRANEQFF. In DNA form, the CDR3 reads TGTGCCAGCAGCCCATACCCCCGTACTAGCGGGAGGGCCAATGAGCAGTTCTTC.

The V and J genes are TRBV5-1 and TRBJ2-7; D gene ambiguous. Trimming removed 0 bases at V and 2 bases at J, with 6 bases between. Per the germline V gene, CDR1 is SGHRS and CDR2 is YFSETQ. The CDR3 is made up of 13 amino acids. CDR3 in amino acids: CASSLEGTYEQYF. Here the CDR3 DNA reads TGCGCCAGCAGCTTGGAAGGCACCTACGAGCAGTACTTC.

This chain links TRBV9 with TRBJ2-2, with D tentatively TRBD2 (5 bases). Germline CDR1 and CDR2: SGDLS and YYNGEE. V shed 2 bases and J shed 1 base, with 9 bases lying between them. There are 15 residues in the CDR3. This CDR3 is CASSVGGRNTGELFF. In DNA, the CDR3 is TGTGCCAGCAGCGTGGGTGGGAGGAACACCGGGGAGCTGTTTTTT.

This clonotype is termed medium-sized. The CDR3, as DNA: TGTGCCAGTAGCAATCTCAACAGGGGTCAATGGGAGCAGTACTTC. The encoded protein is CASSNLNRGQWEQYF. The rearrangement joins TRBV19 to TRBJ2-7; 7 positions agree with TRBD1. V was pared by 6 bases and J by 7 bases, with 15 bases of the junction left unmatched. There are 15 residues in the CDR3. CDR1 is LNHDA and CDR2 is SQIVND in the germline V gene (reference sequence). Filled out from reference TRBV19 and TRBJ2-7, the complete variable domain reads DGGITQSPKYLFRKEGQNVTLSCEQNLNHDAMYWYRQDPGQGLRLIYYSQIVNDFQKGDIAEGYSVSREKKESFPLTVTSAQKNPTAFYLCASSNLNRGQWEQYFGPGTRLTVT.

This clonotype is deemed medium-sized. This sequence joins TRBV12-3 or TRBV12-4 and TRBJ2-3, with 8 positions matching TRBD2. The CDR3 sequence is 16 residues long. J lost 2 bases, V lost 5 bases, and 9 bases had no gene match. Here the CDR3 reads CASSTTSEGATDTQYF. DNA of the CDR3: TGTGCCAGCAGTACGACTAGCGAAGGGGCCACAGATACGCAGTATTTT.

This clonotype came up once. The gene calls are TRBV24-1 and TRBJ2-1; TRBD2 agrees at 8 bases. Germline loops: CDR1 KGHDR, CDR2 SFDVKD. The CDR3 loop spans 15 amino acids. J lost 5 bases, V lost 8 bases, and 10 bases had no gene match. The CDR3 loop is CATNSGLENHNEQFF. In nucleotides, the CDR3 is TGTGCCACCAACTCGGGACTAGAGAACCACAATGAGCAGTTCTTC.

By sample fraction, this clonotype is medium-sized (0.01 to 0.1%). This chain joins TRBV9 and TRBJ2-7; possible D gene TRBD2, 6 bases. The CDR3 is 12 residues long. Germline CDR1 is SGDLS and CDR2 is YYNGEE. The V end was cut by 5 bases, the J end by 7 bases, with 13 bases between. CDR3 sequence: CASSPGGMEQYF. In DNA, the CDR3 is TGTGCCAGCAGTCCAGGAGGGATGGAGCAGTACTTC.

This clonotype has a single count. The chain recombines TRBV9 with TRBJ1-5, with D perhaps matching TRBD1 (5 bases). Trimming pared 6 bases from V and 4 bases from J, leaving 14 bases between. Germline V lookup: CDR1 SGDLS, CDR2 YYNGEE. The CDR3 has 14 residues. The CDR3 sequence: CASTPGGVNQPQHF. CDR3 in DNA: TGTGCCAGCACCCCCGGGGGAGTGAATCAGCCCCAGCATTTT.

Relative to its sample, this clonotype is medium-sized. Its ends do not fully match the called genes, so a read error is possible. The rearrangement uses TRBV6-2 or TRBV6-3 and TRBJ1-5, with no clear D. Germline V lookup: CDR1 MNHEY, CDR2 SVGEGT. The CDR3 runs to 14 residues. The CDR3: CASSHSGGYQPQHF. The DNA for the CDR3 is TGTGCCAGCAGTCACTCCGGCGGGTATCAGCCCCAGCATTTT.

In its sample, this clonotype was seen many times. The chain joins TRBV6-4 to TRBJ2-1; 7 bases are a match to TRBD1. The ends lost 5 bases at V and 2 bases at J; junction bases unmatched: 6. CDR1 is MRHNA and CDR2 is SNTAGT in the germline V gene. This CDR3 contains 15 residues. CDR3 sequence: CASSPSTGPYNEQFF. The CDR3 nucleotides are TGTGCCAGCAGTCCCTCGACAGGGCCCTACAATGAGCAGTTCTTC.

This clonotype was seen ten or more times. This sequence joins TRBV10-3 and TRBJ2-7; D may be TRBD2 (5 bases). The germline gives CDR1 ENHRY, CDR2 SYGVKD. This CDR3 spans 13 amino acids. V gave up 8 bases and J gave up 6 bases, with 17 bases separating them. The CDR3 spells CAIGQRQDFEQYF. The CDR3 DNA is TGTGCCATCGGCCAGCGGCAGGATTTCGAGCAGTACTTC.

This clonotype is categorized as medium-sized. The chain joins TRBV20-1 to TRBJ2-3; D perhaps matches TRBD2 (6 bases). The CDR3 runs 15 residues. The germline CDR1 and CDR2 sequences are DFQATT and SNEGSKA (reference sequence). Trimming removed 6 bases at V and 4 bases at J, with 20 bases between. CDR3 in DNA: TGCAGTGCCTTAGCGGTTACTGAGATCTCAGATACGCAGTATTTT. Amino acid sequence: CSALAVTEISDTQYF.